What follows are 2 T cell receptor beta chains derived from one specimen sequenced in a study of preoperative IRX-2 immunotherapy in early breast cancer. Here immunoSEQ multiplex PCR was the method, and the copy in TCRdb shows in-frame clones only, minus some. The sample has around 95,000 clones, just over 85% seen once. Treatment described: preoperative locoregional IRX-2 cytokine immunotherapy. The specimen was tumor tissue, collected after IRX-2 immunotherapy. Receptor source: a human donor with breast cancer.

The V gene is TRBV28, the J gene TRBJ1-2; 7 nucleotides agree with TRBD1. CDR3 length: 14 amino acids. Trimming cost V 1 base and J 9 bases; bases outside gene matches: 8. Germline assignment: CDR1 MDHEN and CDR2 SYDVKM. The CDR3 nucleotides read TGTGCCAGCAGTTTATCGGCAGGGGGTAAACGCTACACCTTC. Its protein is CASSLSAGGKRYTF.

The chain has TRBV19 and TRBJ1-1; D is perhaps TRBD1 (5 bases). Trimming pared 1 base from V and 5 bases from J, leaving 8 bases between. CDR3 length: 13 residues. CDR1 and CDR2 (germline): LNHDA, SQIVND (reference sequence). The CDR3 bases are TGTGCCAGTAGTATAGGGGGGGGAACTGAAGCTTTCTTT. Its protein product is CASSIGGGTEAFF.